These 29 T cell receptor beta chains originate from one sample sequenced in a study of blood T cell repertoires in COVID-19. Libraries were prepared by immunoSEQ multiplex PCR; TCRdb keeps only in-frame clonotypes and omits some of them. The data contain approximately 110,000 clones, 75% to 90% of them singletons. Material: peripheral blood. The receptor set was obtained from an elderly woman with COVID-19, enrolled during active disease.

The chain uses TRBV28 and TRBJ1-5; no firm D call. This CDR3 is 16 amino acids long. From germline, CDR1 is MDHEN and CDR2 SYDVKM. Trimming took off 7 bases at V and 6 bases at J, with 22 bases between the two ends. CDR3 sequence: CASNEPAPTRSQPQHF. In nucleotides, the CDR3 is TGTGCCAGCAACGAACCGGCTCCAACCCGGAGTCAGCCCCAGCATTTT.

As concerns this clone: One end of the junction is discordant with germline, which a read error may explain. This chain uses TRBV7-7 with TRBJ2-6; 7 bases align to TRBD1. CDR3 length: 16 residues. Germline values: CDR1 SSHAT, CDR2 FNYEAQ (reference sequence). The CDR3 here is CASSTITGAGANVLTF. DNA for the CDR3: TGTGCTAGCAGCACAATCACAGGGGCTGGGGCCAACGTCCTGACTTTC.

The chain uses TRBV27 and TRBJ2-3; TRBD2 matches 8 bases. Germline CDR1 reads MNHEY; CDR2 reads SMNVEV (reference sequence). Trimming at V came to 5 bases and at J to 2 bases, leaving 3 bases not matched to a gene. The CDR3 totals 14 residues. This CDR3 is CASSIGLATDTQYF. CDR3 sequence (DNA): TGTGCCAGCAGTATTGGACTAGCCACAGATACGCAGTATTTT.

CDR3 bases: TGTGCCAGCAGCCAAGATCTTGTGAGCTCCTATAATTCACCCCTCCACTTT. It translates to CASSQDLVSSYNSPLHF. The V gene is TRBV4-2, the J gene TRBJ1-6; no clear D gene. Germline CDR1 LGHNA, CDR2 YNFKEQ. Trimming took off 0 bases at V and 0 bases at J, with 9 bases between the two ends. CDR3 length: 17 residues.

V usage is TRBV6-5 and J usage is TRBJ2-7; 10 bases agree with TRBD1. CDR1 is MNHEY, CDR2 SVGAGI, per germline. The CDR3 totals 15 residues. Trimming removed 0 bases from V and 4 bases from J; junction bases left unmatched: 3. The CDR3 DNA is TGTGCCAGCAGTTACTCGGGGACAGGGGTTTACGAGCAGTACTTC. Translating gives CASSYSGTGVYEQYF.

J is TRBJ1-5 and V is TRBV19; 8 bases line up with TRBD1. This CDR3 spans 15 amino acids. V was clipped by 4 bases and J by 3 bases; unmatched bases: 5. CDR1 and CDR2 (germline): LNHDA, SQIVND (reference sequence). Here the CDR3 reads CASSTDRGPNQPQHF. CDR3 nucleotides: TGTGCCAGTAGTACCGACAGGGGACCCAATCAGCCCCAGCATTTT.

This chain uses TRBV3-1 (or the pseudogene TRBV3-2) with TRBJ2-2, with 7 bases matching TRBD2. Germline values: CDR1 LGHDT, CDR2 YNNKEL (reference sequence). V dropped 4 bases and J dropped 4; count of bases not matched to a gene: 6. The CDR3 totals 15 residues. The CDR3 DNA is TGTGCCAGCAGCCTAGGACTAGTGGCCACCGGGGAGCTGTTTTTT. Protein sequence: CASSLGLVATGELFF.

V is TRBV5-6 and J is TRBJ1-1; D possibly corresponds to TRBD1 (5 bases). Per germline, CDR1 SGHDT and CDR2 YYEEEE. This CDR3 is built from 13 residues. Between the trimmed V and J ends, which lost 0 bases and 4 bases, there was a span of 7 bases. The CDR3 sequence is CASSLGGGTEAFF. CDR3 sequence (DNA): TGTGCCAGCAGCTTGGGGGGGGGCACTGAAGCTTTCTTT.

The chain employs TRBV7-2 and TRBJ2-7; possibly TRBD2 for D (6 bases). The germline CDR1 and CDR2 sequences are SGHTA and FQGNSA. Trimming removed 1 base from V and 0 bases from J, with 16 bases in between. The CDR3 contains 17 residues. CDR3 loop: CASSLVTGDSDSYEQYF. DNA of the CDR3: TGTGCCAGCAGCTTAGTCACGGGAGACAGCGACTCCTACGAGCAGTACTTC.

This clone was found once. This chain connects TRBV18 to TRBJ1-2; TRBD1 agrees at 7 bases. CDR3 size: 19 residues. Germline trimming cut 6 bases from V and 2 bases from J; bases unmatched to any gene: 21. Per germline, CDR1 KGHSH and CDR2 LQKENI. The CDR3 here is CASSPTATGMNVGNYGYTF. CDR3 DNA: TGTGCCAGCTCGCCAACCGCGACAGGGATGAACGTGGGCAACTATGGCTACACCTTC.

This chain connects TRBV11-2 to TRBJ2-5, with 9 bases that match TRBD2. The J segment lost 5 bases and the V segment lost 1 base, leaving 5 bases of the junction unmatched. This CDR3 contains 15 residues. Germline V gene sequence: CDR1 SGHAT, CDR2 FQNNGV. CDR3 loop: CASSLGGLAGETQYF. DNA of the CDR3: TGTGCCAGCAGCTTAGGGGGACTAGCAGGGGAGACCCAGTACTTC.

This chain joins TRBV28 and TRBJ2-7; TRBD2 matches 11 bases. Germline CDR1 and CDR2: MDHEN and SYDVKM. The trim removed 4 bases at V and 3 bases at J, leaving 5 bases unmatched. The CDR3 contains 15 residues. The CDR3 spells CASSSGLAGYYEQYF. CDR3 coding DNA: TGTGCCAGCAGTTCCGGACTAGCGGGCTACTACGAGCAGTACTTC.

The rearrangement uses TRBV6-5 and TRBJ2-1; the match to TRBD2 covers 11 bases. CDR3 length: 15 residues. Germline assignment: CDR1 MNHEY and CDR2 SVGAGI. With V trimmed by 7 bases and J by 10 bases, 12 bases remained unmatched. As DNA, the CDR3 is TGTGCCAGCACCCCGCAGGGGCTAGCGGGAGGCGAGCAGTTCTTC. It yields the protein CASTPQGLAGGEQFF.

The CDR3 reads CASSELAGYYNEQFF. Here the CDR3 DNA reads TGTGCCAGCAGTGAACTAGCGGGATACTACAATGAGCAGTTCTTC. This chain connects TRBV3-1 (or the pseudogene TRBV3-2) to TRBJ2-1, with TRBD2 matching 10 bases. Germline assignment: CDR1 LGHDT and CDR2 YNNKEL (reference sequence). V was pared by 6 bases and J by 3 bases, with 5 bases of the junction left unmatched. This CDR3 has 15 residues.

V is TRBV19 and J is TRBJ1-5; possible D gene TRBD1, 5 bases. V lost 3 bases and J lost 6, with 12 bases in between. From germline, CDR1 is LNHDA and CDR2 SQIVND (reference sequence). The CDR3 consists of 14 residues. The CDR3, as DNA: TGTGCCAGTAGTATGTCAGGGAAGGGTCAGCCCCAGCATTTT. This translates into CASSMSGKGQPQHF.

The chain links TRBV23-1 to TRBJ1-5, with D tentatively TRBD1 (6 bases). TRBV23-1 is an ORF for which the function is uncertain. Trimming left V 6 bases short and J 4 bases short, with 10 bases between. This CDR3 contains 13 residues. CDR3 in DNA: TGCGCCAGCAGACGGACAGTAAATCAGCCCCAGCATTTT. Translating it yields CASRRTVNQPQHF.

The chain links TRBV6-5 to TRBJ1-1, with a possible D match to TRBD1 (5 bases). The CDR3 covers 15 residues. The germline gives CDR1 MNHEY, CDR2 SVGAGI. Trimming took off 0 bases at V and 0 bases at J, with 8 bases between the two ends. This CDR3 is CASSYSTALNTEAFF. CDR3 DNA: TGTGCCAGCAGTTACTCGACAGCTTTGAACACTGAAGCTTTCTTT.

The chain couples TRBV18 to TRBJ2-3; no definite D call. The CDR3 sequence is 15 residues long. V was clipped by 2 bases and J by 4 bases, with 13 bases between them. Germline values: CDR1 KGHSH, CDR2 LQKENI. CDR3 in amino acids: CASSPSPSPPDTQYF. CDR3 nucleotide sequence: TGTGCCAGCTCACCAAGCCCTTCCCCACCAGATACGCAGTATTTT. Together with reference TRBV18 and TRBJ2-3, the CDR3 gives the full variable domain: NAGVMQNPRHLVRRRGQEARLRCSPMKGHSHVYWYRQLPEEGLKFMVYLQKENIIDESGMPKERFSAEFPKEGPSILRIQQVVRGDSAAYFCASSPSPSPPDTQYFGPGTRLTVL.

This clone was detected only once. The chain carries TRBV12-3 or TRBV12-4 and TRBJ2-3; D perhaps matches TRBD1 (6 bases). V lost 7 bases to trimming and J lost 6 bases, with 11 bases between them. CDR3 length: 12 amino acids. The CDR3 is CASNLGADTQYF. The CDR3 DNA reads as TGTGCCAGCAATTTGGGGGCCGATACGCAGTATTTT.

The chain couples TRBV6-6 to TRBJ1-4; 11 bases align to TRBD1. V lost 5 bases, J lost 6 bases, and 5 bases stayed unmatched. Germline V CDR1 and CDR2: MNHNY, SVGAGI (reference sequence). The CDR3 loop spans 15 amino acids. The CDR3 DNA follows: TGTGCCAGCAGTAATAAGGGACAGGGGGATGAAAAACTGTTTTTT. This gives the protein CASSNKGQGDEKLFF.

The chain links TRBV18 to TRBJ1-4; D is perhaps TRBD1 (6 bases). This CDR3 has 14 amino acids. Between the trimmed V and J ends, which lost 3 bases and 3 bases, there was a span of 8 bases. Germline-derived CDR1 and CDR2 are KGHSH and LQKENI. The CDR3 sequence: CASSPGAANEKLFF. The CDR3 coding sequence is TGTGCCAGCTCACCGGGGGCGGCTAATGAAAAACTGTTTTTT.

The CDR3 nucleotides read TGTGCCATCAGTGAGTCGACTGGACTAGCGGGAGAGCAGTTCTTC. It yields the protein CAISESTGLAGEQFF. The chain links TRBV10-3 to TRBJ2-1; 12 bases align to TRBD2. The germline V gene encodes CDR1 ENHRY and CDR2 SYGVKD. The J segment lost 10 bases and the V segment lost 0 bases, leaving 4 bases of the junction unmatched. The CDR3 covers 15 residues.

The CDR3 spells CASSPQGASYTF. CDR3 nucleotide sequence: TGTGCCAGCAGTCCACAGGGGGCGAGCTACACCTTC. The chain carries TRBV28 and TRBJ1-2, with TRBD1 matching over 9 bases. Germline assignment: CDR1 MDHEN and CDR2 SYDVKM. Trimming at V came to 5 bases and at J to 9 bases, leaving 4 bases not matched to a gene. The CDR3 runs 12 residues.

This chain uses TRBV27 with TRBJ1-5; 7 nucleotides agree with TRBD1. This CDR3 is 15 amino acids long. CDR1 and CDR2 from the germline V gene are MNHEY and SMNVEV (reference sequence). Trimming at V came to 4 bases and at J to 3 bases, leaving 6 bases not matched to a gene. DNA of the CDR3: TGTGCCAGCAGTTCAGACAGGGTCCTCAATCAGCCCCAGCATTTT. Amino acids: CASSSDRVLNQPQHF.

The genes are TRBV6-5 and TRBJ2-3, with D maybe TRBD2 (6 bases). CDR1 is MNHEY and CDR2 is SVGAGI in the germline V gene. V lost 2 bases, J lost 5 bases, and 14 bases lay in between. This CDR3 has 15 residues. CDR3: CASSYAGLEGDTQYF. The CDR3 DNA follows: TGTGCCAGCAGTTACGCGGGATTGGAGGGAGATACGCAGTATTTT.

The sample holds one count of this clone. This chain links TRBV7-3 with TRBJ2-5; weak D call: TRBD2 (6 bases). Trimming pared 5 bases from V and 8 bases from J, leaving 12 bases between. The germline V gene has CDR1 SGHTA and CDR2 FQGTGA. The CDR3 loop spans 12 amino acids. The CDR3, as DNA: TGTGCCAGCAGCCAAGTGGGGGGAACCCAGTACTTC. Amino acids: CASSQVGGTQYF.

The chain employs TRBV27 and TRBJ2-2; D is perhaps TRBD1 (6 bases). The CDR3 length is 17 residues. Deletions cut 4 bases from V and 6 bases from J, with 21 bases between. Looked up from germline, CDR1 is MNHEY and CDR2 is SMNVEV (reference sequence). The chain's CDR3 is CASSSDLHRVTAGELFF. Written as DNA, the CDR3 is TGTGCCAGCAGTTCTGACCTTCACAGGGTCACGGCCGGGGAGCTGTTTTTT.

This clone showed up just a few times. V usage is TRBV19 and J usage is TRBJ1-5; the D is unclear. Deletions cut 1 base from V and 2 bases from J, with 6 bases between. The germline V gene has CDR1 LNHDA and CDR2 SQIVND (reference sequence). The CDR3 has 14 residues. The chain's CDR3 is CASSIGSGNQPQHF. CDR3 sequence (DNA): TGTGCCAGTAGTATAGGGAGCGGCAATCAGCCCCAGCATTTT. Combining the CDR3 with reference TRBV19 and TRBJ1-5 gives the whole variable domain DGGITQSPKYLFRKEGQNVTLSCEQNLNHDAMYWYRQDPGQGLRLIYYSQIVNDFQKGDIAEGYSVSREKKESFPLTVTSAQKNPTAFYLCASSIGSGNQPQHFGDGTRLSIL.

The V gene is TRBV3-1 (or the pseudogene TRBV3-2), the J gene TRBJ2-2; D is unclear. CDR1 is LGHDT and CDR2 is YNNKEL in the germline V gene (reference sequence). The CDR3 has 13 amino acids. V lost 4 bases, J lost 4 bases, and 7 bases lay in between. DNA of the CDR3: TGTGCCAGCAGCCCAAGGAGCACCGGGGAGCTGTTTTTT. This translates into CASSPRSTGELFF.